Below are 17 T cell receptor beta chains sequenced from a single sample in a study of blood T cell repertoires in COVID-19. TCRdb's table, derived via immunoSEQ multiplex PCR, lists solely in-frame clones and lacks some. Of around 150,000 clones detected, roughly nine tenths appear once; the ten largest clones hold roughly 2.5%. The source material was peripheral blood. These receptors were taken from a human donor with COVID-19, enrolled during active disease. The donor label of this sample is uncertain.

The chain joins TRBV6-1 to TRBJ1-6; no definite D call. This CDR3 spans 16 amino acids. Trimming took 4 bases from V and 6 from J, leaving 16 bases between them. Germline loops: CDR1 MNHNS, CDR2 SASEGT. DNA for the CDR3: TGTGCCAGCAGTGCCCCCAGGAATGCCTTTAATTCACCCCTCCACTTT. Its protein is CASSAPRNAFNSPLHF.

J is TRBJ1-2 and V is TRBV5-1; 10 bases are a match to TRBD1. Germline CDR1 and CDR2: SGHRS and YFSETQ. The CDR3 runs 16 residues. J lost 7 bases, V lost 0 bases, and 9 bases had no gene match. CDR3 amino acids: CASSLDRDRGRSGYTF. The CDR3, as DNA: TGCGCCAGCAGCTTGGATAGGGACAGGGGTAGAAGTGGCTACACCTTC. Full variable domain (remainder filled in from reference TRBV5-1 and TRBJ1-2): KAGVTQTPRYLIKTRGQQVTLSCSPISGHRSVSWYQQTPGQGLQFLFEYFSETQRNKGNFPGRFSGRQFSNSRSEMNVSTLELGDSALYLCASSLDRDRGRSGYTFGSGTRLTVV.

The sample holds a few counts of this clone. This chain connects TRBV11-2 to TRBJ1-4; a weak D match, TRBD1 (6 bases). The CDR3 length is 16 residues. In germline, CDR1 is SGHAT, CDR2 FQNNGV. V lost 4 bases and J 10 bases, leaving 22 bases between the germline ends. The CDR3 reads CASSWDGTGFRGKLFF. CDR3 sequence (DNA): TGTGCCAGCAGCTGGGATGGGACGGGGTTCAGGGGAAAACTGTTTTTT.

The genes are TRBV5-1 and TRBJ2-7; 7 bases are a match to TRBD1. The CDR3 extends over 12 amino acids. CDR1 is SGHRS, CDR2 YFSETQ, per germline. CDR3 sequence reads: CASGTDSYEQYF. CDR3 in DNA: TGCGCTTCTGGGACAGACTCCTACGAGCAGTACTTC.

The genes are TRBV28 and TRBJ1-1, with D hard to call. Looked up from germline, CDR1 is MDHEN and CDR2 is SYDVKM. The CDR3 consists of 13 residues. V lost 10 bases to trimming and J lost 5 bases, with 17 bases between them. Here the CDR3 reads CANRRNYETEAFF. DNA for the CDR3: TGTGCCAACCGAAGGAACTATGAGACTGAAGCTTTCTTT.

The rearrangement joins TRBV19 to TRBJ2-7; TRBD1 matches at 10 bases. Trimming took 4 bases from V and 4 from J; bases not matched to a gene: 13. The CDR3 totals 17 residues. The germline gives CDR1 LNHDA, CDR2 SQIVND (reference sequence). DNA of the CDR3: TGTGCCAGTAGTACCCAGGTGGGGACAGGGGTCCCTTACGAGCAGTACTTC. Translating it yields CASSTQVGTGVPYEQYF.

This sequence joins TRBV4-2 and TRBJ2-2, with D perhaps matching TRBD1 (5 bases). From germline, CDR1 is LGHNA and CDR2 YNFKEQ. This CDR3 contains 18 residues. V was pared by 6 bases and J by 5 bases, with 25 bases between. CDR3: CASRTPFRGDKGTGELFF. CDR3 bases: TGTGCCAGCAGGACGCCATTTAGGGGCGATAAAGGAACCGGGGAGCTGTTTTTT.

This rearrangement joins TRBV7-9 to TRBJ2-7, with 10 nucleotides matching TRBD1. Germline V gene lookup returns CDR1 SEHNR and CDR2 FQNEAQ (reference sequence). The CDR3 runs 15 residues. Trimming at V came to 5 bases and at J to 5 bases, leaving 9 bases not matched to a gene. The CDR3 DNA reads TGTGCCAGCAGCCCACGGGACAGGGGTGCCGACGAGCAGTACTTC. Translation: CASSPRDRGADEQYF.

The rearrangement joins TRBV30 to TRBJ1-6, with D possibly being TRBD1 (5 bases). Trimming stripped 5 bases from V and 7 bases from J, with 15 bases between. Germline lookup yields CDR1 GTSNPN and CDR2 SVGIG (reference sequence). The CDR3 has 14 residues. The CDR3 DNA reads as TGTGCCTGGGGAAGGGGTCCGAGGAATTCACCCCTCCACTTT. Translating gives CAWGRGPRNSPLHF. The whole variable domain, filled in from reference TRBV30 and TRBJ1-6, reads SQTIHQWPATLVQPVGSPLSLECTVEGTSNPNLYWYRQAAGRGLQLLFYSVGIGQISSEVPQNLSASRPQDRQFILSSKKLLLSDSGFYLCAWGRGPRNSPLHFGNGTRLTVT.

J is TRBJ2-1 and V is TRBV11-1; the match to TRBD2 covers 10 bases. From germline, CDR1 is SGHAT and CDR2 FQDESV (reference sequence). The V and J ends lost 3 bases and 4 bases, in that order; junction bases with no gene match: 3. CDR3 size: 15 residues. Here the CDR3 DNA reads TGTGCCAGCAGCTTCCCTAGCGGGGGATACAATGAGCAGTTCTTC. Protein product: CASSFPSGGYNEQFF.

The chain combines TRBV30 with TRBJ1-5; D perhaps matches TRBD1 (5 bases). V lost 2 bases and J lost 1, with 15 bases in between. This CDR3 is built from 16 residues. In germline, CDR1 is GTSNPN, CDR2 SVGIG (reference sequence). In DNA form, the CDR3 reads TGTGCCTGGAGTCCCAACCCAGGGTGGAGCAATCAGCCCCAGCATTTT. Translated: CAWSPNPGWSNQPQHF.

This clone has just one count. The chain recombines TRBV6-5 with TRBJ1-2; 9 nucleotides align to TRBD1. Unmatched junction bases numbered 4, after V lost 6 bases and J lost 5 bases. The V gene's germline CDR1 is MNHEY and CDR2 SVGAGI. This CDR3 is built from 13 residues. The CDR3 nucleotides read TGTGCCAGCAGCTACGACAGGGGGTATGGCTACACCTTC. Translated: CASSYDRGYGYTF.

The chain is built from TRBV6-5 and TRBJ2-7, with 8 nucleotides matching TRBD1. Trimming at V came to 2 bases and at J to 2 bases, leaving 5 bases not matched to a gene. The CDR3 consists of 15 residues. Germline V CDR1 and CDR2: MNHEY, SVGAGI. In DNA, the CDR3 is TGTGCCAGCAGTTACCGACAGGGGTCTGCCTACGAGCAGTACTTC. Amino acid sequence: CASSYRQGSAYEQYF.

As regards this clone: Other DNA sequences in the same sample also yield this CDR3. V usage is TRBV15 and J usage is TRBJ2-5; no firm D call. Trimming took 0 bases from V and 3 from J, leaving 8 bases between them. Germline lookup yields CDR1 LNHNV and CDR2 YYDKDF (reference sequence). The CDR3 covers 14 residues. The CDR3 loop is CATSRDRGEETQYF. CDR3 nucleotide sequence: TGTGCCACCAGCAGAGATCGCGGCGAAGAGACCCAGTACTTC.

This chain connects TRBV5-1 to TRBJ2-1; D is perhaps TRBD2 (5 bases). The CDR3 spans 14 residues. V was pared by 2 bases and J by 2 bases, with 8 bases between. CDR1 is SGHRS, CDR2 YFSETQ, per germline. CDR3 amino acids: CASSFGGAYNEQFF. The CDR3 DNA follows: TGCGCCAGCAGCTTCGGAGGTGCCTACAATGAGCAGTTCTTC.

The genes are TRBV7-2 and TRBJ1-5; a weak D match, TRBD1 (6 bases). V lost 5 bases and J 2 bases, leaving 13 bases between the germline ends. The CDR3 extends over 15 amino acids. Germline CDR1 SGHTA, CDR2 FQGNSA. The CDR3 DNA reads TGTGCCAGCAGCCTCGAGACAGGCGGCAATCAGCCCCAGCATTTT. This translates into CASSLETGGNQPQHF.

This chain links TRBV2 with TRBJ1-2; maybe TRBD1 (6 bases). Between the trimmed V and J ends, which lost 4 bases and 4 bases, there was a span of 16 bases. This CDR3 region has 15 residues. The V gene's germline CDR1 is SNHLY and CDR2 FYNNEI. The CDR3 sequence is CASSVQQGSTYGYTF. In nucleotides, the CDR3 is TGTGCCAGCAGTGTCCAACAGGGAAGCACCTATGGCTACACCTTC.